This T cell receptor (beta chain) was retrieved from a study of long-term antiretroviral therapy in people with HIV. The study drew at least one pre-ART and at least two post-ART PBMC samples from every donor. The assay, immunoSEQ v3.0, was run at survey level. TCRdb's table, derived via immunoSEQ multiplex PCR, lists solely in-frame clones and lacks some. The sample holds around 20,000 clones, about four fifths seen once. The V end lost 0 bases, the J end lost 2 bases, and 14 bases lay between the germline ends. CDR3 length: 16 residues. Germline assignment: CDR1 SGHRS and CDR2 YFSETQ. General study findings and limits: No data on ART adherence, viral resistance or therapy changes. Transplant-donor-level diversity was not reached after ART, though diversity increased.

For this clone: Its antigen is not known.

The sequenced sample was unsorted PBMCs, obtained 0.3 years after starting antiretroviral therapy. This clonotype was obtained from a woman between 50 and 59 years old with HIV. This chain joins TRBV5-1 and TRBJ1-1; D gene unclear. CDR3 sequence (DNA): TGCGCCAGCAGCTTGGGGGATAATAATCCAAACACTGAAGCTTTCTTT. Translation: CASSLGDNNPNTEAFF. Together with reference TRBV5-1 and TRBJ1-1, the CDR3 gives the full variable domain: KAGVTQTPRYLIKTRGQQVTLSCSPISGHRSVSWYQQTPGQGLQFLFEYFSETQRNKGNFPGRFSGRQFSNSRSEMNVSTLELGDSALYLCASSLGDNNPNTEAFFGQGTRLTVV.